These 14 T cell receptor beta chains share one sample of origin, sequenced in a study of T cell responses to AZD1222 COVID-19 vaccine. Libraries were prepared by immunoSEQ multiplex PCR; TCRdb keeps only in-frame clonotypes and omits some of them. The repertoire consists of some 120,000 clones, with around nine tenths occurring once and the leading ten covering around 30%. Sequenced here: peripheral blood, sampled on day 0 of AZD1222 vaccination. The receptors were gathered from an adult in good health.

The V gene is TRBV18, the J gene TRBJ2-5, with TRBD1 matching 8 bases. After removal of 1 base from V and 4 bases from J, the junction contained 5 bases not matched to a gene. Germline CDR1 and CDR2: KGHSH and LQKENI. This CDR3 has 15 residues. The CDR3 here is CASSPRARGPETQYF. The CDR3 DNA follows: TGTGCCAGCTCACCACGGGCCAGGGGGCCAGAGACCCAGTACTTC.

The sample holds one count of this clone. The J gene is TRBJ1-2, the V gene TRBV6-5; D gene ambiguous. The ends were cut back, 7 bases at V and 3 bases at J, with 9 bases in the middle. Per the germline V gene, CDR1 is MNHEY and CDR2 is SVGAGI. This CDR3 is built from 12 residues. In DNA, the CDR3 is TGTGCCAGCACGGGCAATTACTATGGCTACACCTTC. This translates into CASTGNYYGYTF.

The chain combines TRBV7-8 with TRBJ2-7; 7 bases agree with TRBD2. The V gene end was trimmed by 5 bases and the J gene end by 0 bases; junction bases not matched to a gene: 7. This CDR3 is 15 amino acids long. Germline CDR1 is SGHVS and CDR2 is FQNEAQ. In nucleotides, the CDR3 is TGTGCCAGCAGCATTAGCGGGCACCCCTCCTACGAGCAGTACTTC. This sequence encodes CASSISGHPSYEQYF.

V usage is TRBV2 and J usage is TRBJ1-1; 10 nucleotides match TRBD1. The CDR3 totals 15 residues. CDR1 and CDR2 (germline): SNHLY, FYNNEI. V shed 7 bases and J 7 bases; nucleotides not matched to a gene: 12. For the CDR3, the DNA is TGTGCCAGCATCCAACAGACAGGGGGCCCTCGTGAAGCTTTCTTT. This translates into CASIQQTGGPREAFF.

V is TRBV3-1 (or the pseudogene TRBV3-2) and J is TRBJ2-3, with D uncertain. The CDR3 runs 15 residues. Trimming took off 0 bases at V and 1 base at J, with 8 bases between the two ends. Per the germline V gene, CDR1 is LGHDT and CDR2 is YNNKEL (reference sequence). The CDR3 loop reads CASSQDVARTDTQYF. The CDR3 DNA sequence: TGTGCCAGCAGCCAAGATGTGGCCCGCACAGATACGCAGTATTTT.

In DNA, the CDR3 is TGCGCCAGCAGCTACCTTCTAGCGGAGGGGGATACGCAGTATTTT. Amino acids: CASSYLLAEGDTQYF. The chain uses TRBV5-1 and TRBJ2-3; 7 nucleotides line up with TRBD2. Germline V lookup: CDR1 SGHRS, CDR2 YFSETQ. CDR3 size: 15 residues. Unmatched junction bases numbered 10, after V lost 3 bases and J lost 6 bases.

The chain joins TRBV9 to TRBJ1-4; weak D call: TRBD1 (5 bases). CDR3 length equals 14 residues. Germline V gene lookup returns CDR1 SGDLS and CDR2 YYNGEE. Trimming cost V 7 bases and J 7 bases, with 17 bases left between them. CDR3 bases: TGTGCCAGCGGCCTGGGACGGATCGGTGAAAAACTGTTTTTT. Its protein is CASGLGRIGEKLFF.

This sequence joins TRBV29-1 and TRBJ1-2, with 9 positions matching TRBD1. This CDR3 has 12 amino acids. Germline trimming cut 5 bases from V and 6 bases from J; bases unmatched to any gene: 4. CDR1 is SQVTM, CDR2 ANQGSEA, per germline. This chain's CDR3 is CSVPTGGNGYTF. CDR3 DNA: TGCAGCGTTCCAACAGGGGGCAATGGCTACACCTTC. Full variable domain (rest looked up from reference TRBV29-1 and TRBJ1-2): SAVISQKPSRDICQRGTSLTIQCQVDSQVTMMFWYRQQPGQSLTLIATANQGSEATYESGFVIDKFPISRPNLTFSTLTVSNMSPEDSSIYLCSVPTGGNGYTFGSGTRLTVV.

CDR3 DNA: TGTGCCAGCAGCCAAGGGGCCCTGGGCGGACAGCCCCAGCATTTT. Encoded protein: CASSQGALGGQPQHF. The rearrangement joins TRBV3-1 (or the pseudogene TRBV3-2) to TRBJ1-5, with D uncertain. V lost 1 base and J lost 7, with 14 bases in between. Germline CDR1 LGHDT, CDR2 YNNKEL (reference sequence). This CDR3 contains 15 residues.

The chain links TRBV6-5 to TRBJ2-4; 9 positions match TRBD2. The CDR3 is made up of 15 amino acids. After removal of 0 bases from V and 4 bases from J, the junction contained 1 base not matched to a gene. Germline CDR1 MNHEY, CDR2 SVGAGI. CDR3 coding DNA: TGTGCCAGCAGTTACTCTAGCGGGGGTAAAAACATTCAGTACTTC. Its protein is CASSYSSGGKNIQYF.

This clone was seen just once. Written as DNA, the CDR3 is TGTGCCAGCAGCTTAATGTCTTTCCGGAGCACAGATACGCAGTATTTT. Translating it yields CASSLMSFRSTDTQYF. The chain joins TRBV7-8 to TRBJ2-3; D is unclear. Trimming shortened V by 2 bases and J by 0 bases, and 12 bases separated the two germline ends. This CDR3 region has 16 residues. Germline CDR1 reads SGHVS; CDR2 reads FQNEAQ.

This rearrangement joins TRBV27 to TRBJ1-3, with 7 positions matching TRBD1. In germline, CDR1 is MNHEY, CDR2 SMNVEV (reference sequence). V dropped 7 bases and J dropped 8; count of bases not matched to a gene: 14. The CDR3 loop spans 15 amino acids. The DNA for the CDR3 is TGTGCCAGCAATCGCTCCCACAGGGGAGGGGACACCATATATTTT. This encodes CASNRSHRGGDTIYF.

V and J are TRBV7-9 and TRBJ1-6; 8 bases line up with TRBD1. Trimming took 5 bases from V and 12 from J; bases not matched to a gene: 6. Germline CDR1 and CDR2: SEHNR and FQNEAQ (reference sequence). The CDR3 consists of 13 residues. CDR3 residues: CASSTQQGGPLHF. The DNA of the CDR3 is TGTGCCAGCAGCACACAACAGGGGGGACCCCTCCACTTT.

The genes are TRBV7-2 and TRBJ2-5; 7 nucleotides line up with TRBD2. Trimming cost V 5 bases and J 5 bases; bases outside gene matches: 8. Per germline, CDR1 SGHTA and CDR2 FQGNSA. The CDR3 covers 14 residues. In DNA, the CDR3 is TGTGCCAGCAGCCTCAGCGGGGCTAGCGAGACCCAGTACTTC. This sequence encodes CASSLSGASETQYF. Filled out from reference TRBV7-2 and TRBJ2-5, the complete variable domain reads GAGVSQSPSNKVTEKGKDVELRCDPISGHTALYWYRQSLGQGLEFLIYFQGNSAPDKSGLPSDRFSAERTGGSVSTLTIQRTQQEDSAVYLCASSLSGASETQYFGPGTRLLVL.